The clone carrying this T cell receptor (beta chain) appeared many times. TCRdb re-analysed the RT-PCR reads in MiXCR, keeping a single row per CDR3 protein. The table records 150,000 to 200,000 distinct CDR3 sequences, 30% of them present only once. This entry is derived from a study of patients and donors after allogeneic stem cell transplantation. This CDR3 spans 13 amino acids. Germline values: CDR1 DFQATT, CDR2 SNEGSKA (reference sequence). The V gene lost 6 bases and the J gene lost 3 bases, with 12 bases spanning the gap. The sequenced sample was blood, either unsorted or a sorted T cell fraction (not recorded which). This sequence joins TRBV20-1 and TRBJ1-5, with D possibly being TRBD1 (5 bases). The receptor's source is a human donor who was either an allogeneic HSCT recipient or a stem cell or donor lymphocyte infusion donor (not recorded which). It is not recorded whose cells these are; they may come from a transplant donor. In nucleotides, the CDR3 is TGCAGTGCCCCGAGACAGTCCAATCAGCCCCAGCATTTT. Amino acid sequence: CSAPRQSNQPQHF.